The source of this TCR beta chain is a study of post-analysis software for immune sequencing data. About the study: Relapsing-remitting, secondary progressive and progressive-relapsing multiple sclerosis were all included among the disease courses.

This clonotype was picked up a small number of times. Its target is unknown. The germline gives CDR1 SGHRS, CDR2 YFSETQ. The CDR3 is 15 amino acids. The V gene lost 4 bases and the J gene lost 2 bases, with 16 bases spanning the gap. Prepared libraries of TCR beta cDNA carried unique molecular identifiers. TCRdb analysed the PCR reads with MiXCR anew, one entry per CDR3 protein. The sample records approximately 730,000 distinct CDR3 sequences, around 45% being singletons. Study results and caveats: Among four or five TRBV segments more frequent in patients than controls were TRBV5-6, TRBV5-1 and TRBV20-1. By F measure, samples from a shared preparation batch strongly co-clustered.

The sequence derives from a girl between 10 and 17 years old with multiple sclerosis. This chain links TRBV5-1 with TRBJ2-7, with a weak D call TRBD2 (6 bases). The sequencing sample was made of blood. For the CDR3, the DNA is TGCGCCAGCAGCGAAGACGTAGGGACTCCCTACGAGCAGTACTTC. Translation gives CASSEDVGTPYEQYF.